The 8 T cell receptor beta chains below all came from one sample that was sequenced in a study of cytomegalovirus exposure and HLA in healthy donors. Repertoires were generated with immunoSEQ multiplex PCR, while TCRdb's copy carries only in-frame clones and drops some. This sample has over 150,000 clones, with about 86% found just once. The sequenced sample was PBMCs. Source of these receptors: a young man in good health and CMV-seropositive.

CDR3: CASSLQAGFYNEQFF. The CDR3 DNA is TGTGCCAGCAGCTTACAAGCGGGGTTCTACAATGAGCAGTTCTTC. V is TRBV7-3 and J is TRBJ2-1, with 7 positions matching TRBD2. From germline, CDR1 is SGHTA and CDR2 FQGTGA. V was pared by 2 bases and J by 3 bases, with 4 bases of the junction left unmatched. This CDR3 contains 15 residues.

The chain has TRBV19 and TRBJ1-5; 7 positions match TRBD1. The germline gives CDR1 LNHDA, CDR2 SQIVND (reference sequence). This CDR3 spans 14 amino acids. V shed 5 bases and J 3 bases; nucleotides not matched to a gene: 4. In DNA form, the CDR3 reads TGTGCCAGTAGTCAGGGACAGATCAATCAGCCCCAGCATTTT. Amino acids: CASSQGQINQPQHF. Full variable domain (remainder filled in from reference TRBV19 and TRBJ1-5): DGGITQSPKYLFRKEGQNVTLSCEQNLNHDAMYWYRQDPGQGLRLIYYSQIVNDFQKGDIAEGYSVSREKKESFPLTVTSAQKNPTAFYLCASSQGQINQPQHFGDGTRLSIL.

The chain has TRBV18 and TRBJ1-1; 8 nucleotides align to TRBD1. Germline CDR1 reads KGHSH; CDR2 reads LQKENI. The CDR3 has 14 residues. V shed 4 bases and J 2 bases; nucleotides not matched to a gene: 3. The CDR3 DNA reads as TGTGCCAGCTCACTGACAGGGGACAACACTGAAGCTTTCTTT. It yields the protein CASSLTGDNTEAFF.

This clone appeared a few times. The chain couples TRBV9 to TRBJ2-7; 10 bases fit TRBD1. Germline values: CDR1 SGDLS, CDR2 YYNGEE. The CDR3 contains 14 residues. The V and J ends lost 2 bases and 3 bases, in that order; junction bases with no gene match: 2. DNA of the CDR3: TGTGCCAGCAGCGTCGGGACAGGGGTCTACGAGCAGTACTTC. It yields the protein CASSVGTGVYEQYF. Looking up the rest from reference TRBV9 and TRBJ2-7 gives the full variable domain: DSGVTQTPKHLITATGQRVTLRCSPRSGDLSVYWYQQSLDQGLQFLIQYYNGEERAKGNILERFSAQQFPDLHSELNLSSLELGDSALYFCASSVGTGVYEQYFGPGTRLTVT.

This chain links TRBV25-1 with TRBJ2-2; 10 bases map to TRBD1. The CDR3 consists of 17 residues. The ends lost 5 bases at V and 4 bases at J; junction bases unmatched: 10. The germline gives CDR1 MGHDK, CDR2 SYGVNS. The CDR3 spells CASSSSFGTGATGELFF. The CDR3 nucleotides are TGTGCCAGCAGTTCCTCCTTCGGGACAGGGGCCACCGGGGAGCTGTTTTTT.

The J gene is TRBJ2-1, the V gene TRBV5-1, with 13 bases matching TRBD2. J was trimmed by 5 bases and V by 4 bases; bases with no gene match: 12. Germline lookup yields CDR1 SGHRS and CDR2 YFSETQ. The CDR3 spans 18 residues. The CDR3 spells CASSHGTSGTTINNEQFF. The CDR3 DNA is TGCGCCAGCAGCCACGGGACTAGCGGGACCACGATTAACAATGAGCAGTTCTTC. Together with reference TRBV5-1 and TRBJ2-1, the CDR3 gives the full variable domain: KAGVTQTPRYLIKTRGQQVTLSCSPISGHRSVSWYQQTPGQGLQFLFEYFSETQRNKGNFPGRFSGRQFSNSRSEMNVSTLELGDSALYLCASSHGTSGTTINNEQFFGPGTRLTVL.

This chain joins TRBV5-1 and TRBJ1-1; tentative D call: TRBD1 (6 bases). V was clipped by 2 bases and J by 2 bases, with 13 bases between them. Germline V gives CDR1 SGHRS, CDR2 YFSETQ. This CDR3 has 15 amino acids. The CDR3 protein is CASSFLDRSNTEAFF. The CDR3 bases are TGCGCCAGCAGCTTCCTGGACAGAAGTAACACTGAAGCTTTCTTT.

This rearrangement joins TRBV5-6 to TRBJ2-7; the match to TRBD2 covers 11 bases. Germline CDR1 SGHDT, CDR2 YYEEEE. This CDR3 contains 14 residues. Trimming at V came to 4 bases and at J to 6 bases, leaving 6 bases not matched to a gene. DNA for the CDR3: TGTGCCAGCAGCCCTAGCGGGGGGTTCTCCGAGCAGTACTTC. Translated, it gives CASSPSGGFSEQYF.